Listed below are T cell receptor beta chains from one sample, sequenced in a study of kidney transplant recipient with SARS-CoV-2 infection. MiXCR, applied by TCRdb to the reads, yields one record per CDR3 protein. The sample shows under 300,000 distinct CDR3 sequences, more than 25% of them seen only once. The material was a blood sample, obtained at baseline and on roughly day 110 from a kidney transplant recipient. Receptor source: a young adult male patient who had COVID-19 and was a kidney transplant recipient. The graft donor may have given rise to some T cells. Each CDR3 is given with its conserved first and last residue. D genes are given only for firm matches.

j_gene | d_gene | v_gene | CDR3aa
TRBJ1-2 | . | TRBV7-1 | CASSAHGHEGRTYGYTF
TRBJ2-6 | TRBD1 | TRBV19 | CASSPRDRGISGANVLTF
TRBJ1-2 | . | TRBV7-2 | CASSVDSRDGKTYGYTF
TRBJ1-2 | TRBD1 | TRBV27 | CASSKQGARGHGYTF
TRBJ1-1 | . | TRBV3-1 | CASSGNIPISIRTEAFF
TRBJ2-7 | . | TRBV5-1 | CASSLVGGGKENEQYF
TRBJ1-2 | . | TRBV29-1 | CSVGSGRNGYTF
TRBJ1-5 | . | TRBV2 | CASSSAGPRNQPQHF
TRBJ1-2 | . | TRBV6-8 | CASSRFPRSRKTYGYTF
TRBJ1-2 | . | TRBV24-1 | CATSRFRSTRKAYGYTF
TRBJ1-2 | . | TRBV5-8 | CASGGSHPRKTYGYTF
TRBJ1-4 | . | TRBV6-5 | CASSRQAGEKLFF
TRBJ2-2 | . | TRBV3-1 | CASSLGHPISGLTGEPFF
TRBJ1-2 | . | TRBV7-9 | CASSVFPYHGNTYGYTF
TRBJ1-2 | . | TRBV5-4 | CASHHTVPGKTYGYTF
. | TRBD2 | TRBV4-1 | CASSQPTSGRPYEQYF
TRBJ1-2 | . | TRBV7-4 | CASSEFDSARKTYGYTF
TRBJ2-5 | TRBD1 | TRBV24-1 | CATSDPNRDRETQYF
TRBJ1-2 | . | TRBV7-9 | CASSDNPYHGKTYGYTF
TRBJ1-2 | . | TRBV5-4 | CASGGVVPGKTYGYTF
TRBJ2-3 | . | TRBV12-3/TRBV12-4 | CASRVRESTDTRYF
TRBJ1-1 | . | TRBV11-3 | CASSRPGVNTEAFF
TRBJ1-2 | . | TRBV20-1 | CSAVPTGGYGYTF
TRBJ2-5 | TRBD1 | TRBV5-1 | CASKPGQGETQYF
TRBJ1-2 | . | TRBV7-8 | CASSMRLFTRKTYGYTF
TRBJ1-2 | . | TRBV7-8 | CASSLVSFTRKTYGYTF
TRBJ2-6 | . | TRBV8-2 | CGITVRITQSRANVLTF
TRBJ1-1 | . | TRBV21-1 | CASNPDKAPTMNTEAFF
TRBJ2-1 | . | TRBV18 | CASSPKEEVEQFF
TRBJ1-2 | TRBD1 | TRBV5-1 | CASSYETGVSGYTF
TRBJ2-7 | TRBD1 | TRBV10-2 | CASSKRGLYEQYF
TRBJ1-5 | . | TRBV11-2 | CASSLSPGDSNQPQHF
TRBJ1-1 | . | TRBV19 | CASMHLNTEAFF
TRBJ1-6 | TRBD1 | TRBV5-1 | CASSLGQGGLNSPLHF
TRBJ2-1 | TRBD2 | TRBV6-1 | CASSEAGGSTYNEQFF
TRBJ1-2 | . | TRBV12-5 | CASGKQYLQGKTYGYTF
TRBJ1-4 | TRBD1 | TRBV6-5 | CASSETTGGAEKLFF
TRBJ1-3 | . | TRBV20-1 | CSASQFRGAGSGNTIYF
TRBJ1-5 | TRBD1 | TRBV2 | CASSEARTGSNQPQHF
TRBJ2-7 | . | TRBV3-2 | CASSRTSGGYEQYF
TRBJ2-2 | . | TRBV3-1 | CASSYRVNTGELFF
TRBJ2-1 | TRBD2 | TRBV2 | CASSARRGVTYNEQFF
TRBJ1-2 | . | TRBV5-1 | CASVKQSVRKTYGYTF
TRBJ2-3 | TRBD2 | TRBV6-4 | CASSDSGRGDTDTQYF
TRBJ1-2 | TRBD1 | TRBV3-1 | CASSPWDRPNYGYTF
TRBJ1-1 | . | TRBV7-6 | CASSLNVGLFRKLNTEAFF